These 6 T cell receptor beta chains came from one sample sequenced in a study of beta chain features in type 1 diabetes. Study conclusions and caveats: Patients with Type 1 diabetes showed moderately but significantly shorter TCRB CDR3s in all four CD4+ subsets.

These receptors lack a known antigen. The investigators reverse transcribed all of the isolated RNA, so they sequenced expressed TCRB transcripts. Repertoires were generated with immunoSEQ multiplex PCR, while TCRdb's copy carries only in-frame clones and drops some. The profile shows approximately 730,000 clones, 13% of them singletons. Sequenced input: naive CD4+ T cells from blood. The receptor set was obtained from a man younger than 35 with type 1 diabetes.

V usage is TRBV7-2 and J usage is TRBJ1-2; D not certain. CDR1 and CDR2 from the germline V gene are SGHTA and FQGNSA. This CDR3 has 14 amino acids. The V gene lost 3 bases and the J gene lost 2 bases, with 10 bases spanning the gap. CDR3: CASSLYQANYGYTF. The CDR3 DNA reads as TGTGCCAGCAGCTTGTACCAGGCGAACTATGGCTACACCTTC.

Worth noting for this clone: Other DNA sequences in this sample translate to the same CDR3. The chain links TRBV4-1 to TRBJ2-7, with D uncertain. V was cut by 1 base and J by 0 bases, with 7 bases left in between. Germline CDR1 reads MGHRA; CDR2 reads YSYEKL. The CDR3 sequence is 14 residues long. CDR3 nucleotide sequence: TGCGCCAGCAGCCAAGGTCGGAGCTCCTACGAGCAGTACTTC. It is translated as CASSQGRSSYEQYF.

This sequence joins TRBV6-1 and TRBJ1-5, with 8 bases identical to TRBD1. V gave up 2 bases and J gave up 2 bases; unmatched junction bases: 2. The CDR3 has 15 amino acids. Germline V lookup: CDR1 MNHNS, CDR2 SASEGT. The CDR3 region has the DNA TGTGCCAGCAGTGAACAGGGGGCCGGCAATCAGCCCCAGCATTTT. Amino acid sequence: CASSEQGAGNQPQHF.

This clone was seen more than once but under ten times. The J gene is TRBJ1-5, the V gene TRBV30; the D gene is possibly TRBD1 (6 bases). Trimming took off 2 bases at V and 6 bases at J, with 11 bases between the two ends. This CDR3 comprises 13 residues. The germline V gene encodes CDR1 GTSNPN and CDR2 SVGIG (reference sequence). CDR3 in amino acids: CAWSLGGGQPQHF. CDR3 bases: TGTGCCTGGAGTCTCGGGGGCGGTCAGCCCCAGCATTTT. Supplemented by reference TRBV30 and TRBJ1-5, the full variable domain reads SQTIHQWPATLVQPVGSPLSLECTVEGTSNPNLYWYRQAAGRGLQLLFYSVGIGQISSEVPQNLSASRPQDRQFILSSKKLLLSDSGFYLCAWSLGGGQPQHFGDGTRLSIL.

This clone was counted a few times. J is TRBJ1-2 and V is TRBV10-3; TRBD1 might be the D (5 bases). This CDR3 is built from 13 residues. Trimming stripped 3 bases from V and 4 bases from J, with 9 bases between. Germline values: CDR1 ENHRY, CDR2 SYGVKD. Written as DNA, the CDR3 is TGTGCCATCAGTGACGACAGCCTCTATGGCTACACCTTC. Protein product: CAISDDSLYGYTF.

Concerning this clone itself: This sample also contains other DNA sequences that code for the same CDR3. The chain employs TRBV7-9 and TRBJ1-5; no reliable D call. CDR1 is SEHNR and CDR2 is FQNEAQ in the germline V gene (reference sequence). Trimming left V 3 bases short and J 3 bases short, with 3 bases between. The CDR3 is 12 residues long. The CDR3 nucleotides are TGTGCCAGCAGCTTGTCCAATCAGCCCCAGCATTTT. This translates into CASSLSNQPQHF.